What follows is one T cell receptor beta chain and its context. This clonotype was observed many times. Its specific antigen is unknown. No qualities accompany the bases; no much larger clone lies one base away. This record comes from a study of regulatory T cells in long-lasting Graves disease (TCRdb year 2021). Regarding the complete study: Antithyroid drugs had been taken for less than 3 months by newly diagnosed Graves' disease patients. Persistent Graves' disease patients were compared with newly diagnosed Graves' disease patients by peripheral blood TCR sequencing and RNA sequencing. The study was registered as a clinical trial and conducted in China. TCR sequencing covered some 13 persistent and approximately 20 newly diagnosed Graves' disease patients, around 33 samples in total.

The time point label for this specimen denotes: newly diagnosed GD, antithyroid drugs for less than 3 months. RNA was extracted from PBMCs in TRIzol for both TCR sequencing and RNA sequencing. The diagnosis of Graves' disease followed American Thyroid Association guidelines. Recruitment of patients was carried out at an endocrinology department in Xi'an, China. Each patient gave approximately 10 milliliters of peripheral blood, collected in an EDTA anticoagulant tube. Ficoll Paque Plus density gradient separation was used to isolate PBMCs, and no further T cell sorting was performed. An Agilent 2100 Bioanalyzer and agarose gel were used to assess RNA quality, and a NanoDrop 2000 was used to measure RNA concentration. The library was prepared using multiplex PCR. Sequencing instrument: Illumina HiSeq 4000. To build TCR beta libraries, CDR3 regions were amplified by Arm-PCR using iRepertoire HTBI primers. Before sequencing, the PCR products went through gel purification. For the original study's pipeline: Gene usage analysis of CDR3 amino acid clonotypes used the 55 to 65 TRBV and more than 13 TRBJ segments found across samples. Filtered high-quality paired reads were merged into contigs using COPE and FqMerger. BLAST was used to align contigs to IMGT TRBV, TRBD and TRBJ reference genes, and CDR3 was defined according to IMGT. Any clonotype with a frequency above 0.1% was counted as a highly expanded clone. Shannon entropy was used to measure repertoire diversity, and the Gini coefficient was used to measure V-J evenness. A clonotype found in more than one individual was treated as public. TCRdb applied fastp at Q25 and MiXCR to the public reads, then kept only in-frame beta chains. CDR3 protein sequences are deduplicated, and each keeps its most common genes and DNA. TCRdb, rather than the study authors, made the V and J calls. The sample records a few hundred thousand distinct CDR3 sequences, over 9.5% of which are singletons. The top ten clonotypes cover under 20% of the sample.

The paper's findings and limits, for the study overall: Peripheral blood alone was examined, since thyroid tissue, which constituted the primary lesion, could not be accessed. Sequencing and analysis were restricted to the TCR beta chain. The authors acknowledged the small sample size as a limitation that may reduce accuracy. Compared with newly diagnosed patients, patients with persistent Graves' disease had lower TCR Shannon entropy and fewer highly expanded clones, which suggests clonal expansion. A larger number of public clonotypes was shared among persistent patients (approximately 2,600) than among newly diagnosed patients (about 990).

This sample also appeared in a second study, on T cells in Graves' hyperthyroidism and ophthalmopathy. The second publication reports: Graves' hyperthyroidism was defined as stable when no progression to ophthalmopathy occurred over 18 months of follow-up. Hyperthyroidism patients were aged 18 to 65 years and newly diagnosed, with disease duration of less than 2 months. Any patient with an uncontrolled infection, another autoimmune disease, pregnancy or lactation was excluded. Diagnoses relied on clinical symptoms, serum thyroxine and TRAb, thyroid ultrasound and orbital computed tomography. A first-round RT-PCR of the TCR CDR3 used the HTBI primer set with the Qiagen OneStep RT-PCR kit. Most expanded thyroid clonotypes (frequency above 0.001) were also detected in blood, suggesting blood repertoires may reflect thyroid immune responses. In cross-validation, a model built on a 13 V-J signature told ophthalmopathy apart from stable hyperthyroidism with 87.88% sensitivity and 81% to 82% specificity, and in testing the same model reached 80%/75%. In validation, the model predicted progression to ophthalmopathy a median of around six months before onset, with over 60% sensitivity and about 72% specificity. To identify TCR V-J signatures that set the groups apart, the researchers used a discovery cohort of about a hundred patients, made up of around 40 with Graves' ophthalmopathy and 55 to 65 with stable Graves' hyperthyroidism. Prospective prediction of ophthalmopathy was tested in an independent validation cohort of fewer than 20 hyperthyroidism patients and some 17 patients who later progressed to ophthalmopathy. The 100 discovery patients were randomly split 7:3 into training and test sets. Thyroid tissue and blood T-cell repertoires from about six Graves' hyperthyroidism patients were also compared in the study. After sampling, hyperthyroidism patients received methimazole starting at 30 mg daily, and ophthalmopathy patients received high-dose intravenous methylprednisolone. Libraries were constructed in a second round of multiplex PCR, after which size selection and purification were performed. The libraries were sequenced on an Illumina HiSeq2000 using paired-end 100 bp reads. SOAPnuke was used to process the raw data, removing reads that contained adapters or uncalled bases, had a mean Phred below 15, or lacked an exact match to the constant primer or identifier. COPE v1.2.5 was used to merge high-quality paired reads, and clonotypes were defined as unique nucleotide sequences. MiTCR v1.1 was used to align the clonotypes against IMGT TRBV, TRBD and TRBJ reference segments. The analysis was restricted to V-J combinations with a frequency above 0.0001, which together covered just over 98% of the repertoires. The TCS score was defined as the ratio of F50 (clonal expansion) to E x V (chaos), calculated using BLOSUM62-based TCRdist between CDR3 peptides within each V-J. Welch's t-statistics and random forest reduced around 550 V-J features to around 14, which were used in a naive Bayes classifier (R e1071). No statistical method was used to set the sample size in advance, and investigators knew the group allocation. The paper describes TCR Vbeta CDR3 sequencing of about 140 peripheral blood samples, made up of some 40 ophthalmopathy patients, more than 70 hyperthyroidism patients and 17 progressor patients.

The source of this sequence is a young woman with Graves disease. Donor details come from another sample of the same person, matched by shared clones. The material was peripheral blood mononuclear cells (PBMCs), obtained at new diagnosis, from a patient treated with antithyroid drugs.

The CDR3 protein is CASSFPRGRMNTEAFF. The nucleotides read TGTGCCAGCAGCTTCCCTCGGGGACGGATGAACACTGAAGCTTTCTTT. The rearrangement joined TRBV7-9 to TRBJ1-1; the best D guess is TRBD1, with 5 bases matching. CDR1 and CDR2 are drawn from the germline V gene (reference sequence): SEHNR, FQNEAQ. The CDR3 runs 16 residues from the cysteine to the phenylalanine. Only CDR3 DNA remains: 48 bases, in frame from the first base. The V and J ends are trimmed by 3 bases and 0 bases, leaving 14 bases between them. The variable domain in full, with residues beyond the CDR3 obtained from the reference TRBV7-9 and TRBJ1-1 genes, is DTGVSQNPRHKITKRGQNVTFRCDPISEHNRLYWYRQTLGQGPEFLTYFQNEAQLEKSRLLSDRFSAERPKGSFSTLEIQRTEQGDSAMYLCASSFPRGRMNTEAFFGQGTRLTVV.